This T cell receptor beta chain originates from a study of cytomegalovirus exposure and HLA in healthy donors. Primers for the PCR totalled 60 Vbeta and 13 Jbeta. Profiling relied on immunoSEQ multiplex PCR, and the TCRdb table lists in-frame clones only, not all of them. In the table there are 120,000 or so clones, about two thirds of which are singletons. J lost 5 bases, V lost 6 bases, and 10 bases had no gene match. CDR1 SGHNT and CDR2 YENEEA come from the germline V gene. This CDR3 has 15 residues. This chain connects TRBV11-3 to TRBJ2-1; 7 nucleotides align to TRBD2. The clonotype was recovered from a woman in her thirties or forties in good health and CMV-seropositive. Sequenced: PBMCs. Here the CDR3 reads CASSPGGTTNNEQFF. CDR3 bases: TGTGCCAGCAGTCCCGGCGGGACTACTAACAATGAGCAGTTCTTC.